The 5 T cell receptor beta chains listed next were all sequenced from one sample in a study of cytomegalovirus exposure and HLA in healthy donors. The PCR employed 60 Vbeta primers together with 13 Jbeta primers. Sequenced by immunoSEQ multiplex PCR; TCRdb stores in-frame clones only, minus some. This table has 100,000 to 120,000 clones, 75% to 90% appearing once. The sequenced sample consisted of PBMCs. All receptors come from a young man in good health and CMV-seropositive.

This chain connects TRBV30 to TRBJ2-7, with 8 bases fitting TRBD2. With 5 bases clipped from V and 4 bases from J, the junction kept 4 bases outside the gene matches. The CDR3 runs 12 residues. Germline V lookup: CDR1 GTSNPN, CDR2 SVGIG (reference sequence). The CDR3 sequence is CAWFAGGYEQYF. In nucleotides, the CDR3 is TGTGCCTGGTTTGCGGGGGGTTACGAGCAGTACTTC.

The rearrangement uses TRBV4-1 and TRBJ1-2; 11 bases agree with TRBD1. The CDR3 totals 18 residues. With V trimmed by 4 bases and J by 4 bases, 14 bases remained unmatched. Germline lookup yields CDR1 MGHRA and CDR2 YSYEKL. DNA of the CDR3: TGCGCCAGCAGCCCCGCGTCTACCGGGACAGGGGGAACCTATGGCTACACCTTC. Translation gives CASSPASTGTGGTYGYTF.

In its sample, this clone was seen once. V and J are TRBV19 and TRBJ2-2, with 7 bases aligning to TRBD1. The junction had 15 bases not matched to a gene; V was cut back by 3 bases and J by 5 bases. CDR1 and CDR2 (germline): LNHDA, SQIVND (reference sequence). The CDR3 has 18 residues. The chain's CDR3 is CASSIPRGRGSRTGELFF. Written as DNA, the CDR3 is TGTGCCAGTAGTATTCCCCGGGGCAGGGGGTCTAGAACCGGGGAGCTGTTTTTT.

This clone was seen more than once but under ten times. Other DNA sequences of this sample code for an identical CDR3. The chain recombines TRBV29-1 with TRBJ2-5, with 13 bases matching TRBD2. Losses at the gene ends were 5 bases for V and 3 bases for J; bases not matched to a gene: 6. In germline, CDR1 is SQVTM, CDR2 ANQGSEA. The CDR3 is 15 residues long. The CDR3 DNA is TGCAGCGTTAAGGGACTAGCGGGGAGGAAAGAGACCCAGTACTTC. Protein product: CSVKGLAGRKETQYF.

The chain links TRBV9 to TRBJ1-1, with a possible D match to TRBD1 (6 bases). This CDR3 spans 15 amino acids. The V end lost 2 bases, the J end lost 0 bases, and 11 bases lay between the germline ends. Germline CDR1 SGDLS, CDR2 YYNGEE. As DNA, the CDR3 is TGTGCCAGCAGCGTTGACGGGACACTGAACACTGAAGCTTTCTTT. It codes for CASSVDGTLNTEAFF. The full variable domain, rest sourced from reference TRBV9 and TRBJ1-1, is DSGVTQTPKHLITATGQRVTLRCSPRSGDLSVYWYQQSLDQGLQFLIQYYNGEERAKGNILERFSAQQFPDLHSELNLSSLELGDSALYFCASSVDGTLNTEAFFGQGTRLTVV.